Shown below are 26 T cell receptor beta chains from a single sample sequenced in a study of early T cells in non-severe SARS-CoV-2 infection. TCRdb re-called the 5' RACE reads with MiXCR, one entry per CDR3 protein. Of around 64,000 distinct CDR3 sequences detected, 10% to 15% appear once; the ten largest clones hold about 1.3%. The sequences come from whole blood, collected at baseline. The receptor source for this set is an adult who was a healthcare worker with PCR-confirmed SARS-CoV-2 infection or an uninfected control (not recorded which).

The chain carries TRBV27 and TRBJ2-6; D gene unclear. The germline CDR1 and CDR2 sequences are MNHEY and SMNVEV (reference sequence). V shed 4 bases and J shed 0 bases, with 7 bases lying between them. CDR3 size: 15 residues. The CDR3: CASSSLSSGANVLTF. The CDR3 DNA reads TGTGCCAGCAGTTCCCTGAGCTCTGGGGCCAACGTCCTGACTTTC.

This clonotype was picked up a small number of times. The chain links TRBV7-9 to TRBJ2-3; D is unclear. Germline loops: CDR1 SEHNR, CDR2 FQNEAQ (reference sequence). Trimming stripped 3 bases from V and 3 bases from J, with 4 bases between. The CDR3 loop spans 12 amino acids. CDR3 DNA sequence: TGTGCCAGCAGCTTTTTGACAGATACGCAGTATTTT. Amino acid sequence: CASSFLTDTQYF.

CDR3 region: CASSLAGTKNTEAFF. CDR3 sequence (DNA): TGTGCCAGCAGCTTAGCCGGGACAAAGAACACTGAAGCTTTCTTT. The gene calls are TRBV7-8 and TRBJ1-1, with a weak D call TRBD1 (6 bases). The CDR3 is 15 residues long. Germline values: CDR1 SGHVS, CDR2 FQNEAQ. Trimming removed 0 bases at V and 1 base at J, with 9 bases between.

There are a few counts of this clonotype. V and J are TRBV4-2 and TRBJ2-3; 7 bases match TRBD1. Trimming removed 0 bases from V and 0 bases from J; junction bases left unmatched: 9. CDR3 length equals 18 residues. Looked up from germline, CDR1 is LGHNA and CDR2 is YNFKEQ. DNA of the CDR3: TGTGCCAGCAGCCAAGATCTGGGACAGCCTATAAGCACAGATACGCAGTATTTT. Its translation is CASSQDLGQPISTDTQYF.

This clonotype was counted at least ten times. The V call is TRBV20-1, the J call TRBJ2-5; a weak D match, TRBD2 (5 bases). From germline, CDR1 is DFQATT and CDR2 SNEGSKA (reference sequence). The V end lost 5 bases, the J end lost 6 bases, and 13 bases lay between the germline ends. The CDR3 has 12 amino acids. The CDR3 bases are TGCAGTGCTCGGACTGATCTGCAGACCCAGTACTTC. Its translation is CSARTDLQTQYF.

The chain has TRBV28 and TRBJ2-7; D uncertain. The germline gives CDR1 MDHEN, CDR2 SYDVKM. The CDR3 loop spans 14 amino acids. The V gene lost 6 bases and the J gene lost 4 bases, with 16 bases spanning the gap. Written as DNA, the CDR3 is TGTGCCAGCAGATCAACGGGCGTACTTTACGAGCAGTACTTC. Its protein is CASRSTGVLYEQYF.

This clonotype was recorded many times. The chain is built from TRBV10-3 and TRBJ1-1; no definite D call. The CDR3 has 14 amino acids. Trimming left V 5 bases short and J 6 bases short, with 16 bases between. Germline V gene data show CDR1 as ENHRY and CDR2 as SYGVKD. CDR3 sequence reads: CAISKAGERAEAFF. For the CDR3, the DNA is TGTGCCATCAGTAAGGCCGGGGAGAGGGCTGAAGCTTTCTTT.

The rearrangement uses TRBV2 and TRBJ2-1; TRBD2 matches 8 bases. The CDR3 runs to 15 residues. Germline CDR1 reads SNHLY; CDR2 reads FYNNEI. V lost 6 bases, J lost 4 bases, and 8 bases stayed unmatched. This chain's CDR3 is CASRGSAGGYNEQFF. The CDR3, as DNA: TGTGCCAGCAGAGGCTCTGCGGGAGGATACAATGAGCAGTTCTTC.

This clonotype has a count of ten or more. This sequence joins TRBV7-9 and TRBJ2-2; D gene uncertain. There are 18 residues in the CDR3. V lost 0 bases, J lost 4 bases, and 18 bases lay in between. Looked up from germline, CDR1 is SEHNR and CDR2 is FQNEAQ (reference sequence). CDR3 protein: CASSLAVTPSPTTGELFF. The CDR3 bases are TGTGCCAGCAGCTTAGCGGTTACCCCTTCCCCTACCACCGGGGAGCTGTTTTTT.

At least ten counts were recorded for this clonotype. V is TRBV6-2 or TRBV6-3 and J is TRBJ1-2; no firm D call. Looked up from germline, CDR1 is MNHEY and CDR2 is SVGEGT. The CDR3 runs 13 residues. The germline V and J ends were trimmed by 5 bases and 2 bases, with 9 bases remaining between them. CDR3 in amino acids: CASSGSLNYGYTF. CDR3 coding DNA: TGTGCCAGCAGTGGCTCCCTAAACTATGGCTACACCTTC.

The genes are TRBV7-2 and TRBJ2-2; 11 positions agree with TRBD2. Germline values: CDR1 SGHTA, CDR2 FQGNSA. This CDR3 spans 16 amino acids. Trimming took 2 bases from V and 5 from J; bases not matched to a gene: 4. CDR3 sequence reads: CASSLNLAGGTGELFF. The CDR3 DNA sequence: TGTGCCAGCAGCTTAAATCTAGCGGGAGGAACCGGGGAGCTGTTTTTT.

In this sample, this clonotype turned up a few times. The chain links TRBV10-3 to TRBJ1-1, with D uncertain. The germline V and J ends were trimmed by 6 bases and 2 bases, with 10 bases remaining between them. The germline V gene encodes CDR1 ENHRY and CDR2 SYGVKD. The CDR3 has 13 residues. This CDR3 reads CAISTYPNTEAFF. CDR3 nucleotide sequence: TGTGCCATCAGCACCTATCCAAACACTGAAGCTTTCTTT.

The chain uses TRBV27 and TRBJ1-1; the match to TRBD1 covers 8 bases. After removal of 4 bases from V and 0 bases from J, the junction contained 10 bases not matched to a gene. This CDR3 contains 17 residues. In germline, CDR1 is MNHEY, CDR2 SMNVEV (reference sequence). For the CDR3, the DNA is TGTGCCAGCAGTTCGGCCGGACAGGGACGGATGAACACTGAAGCTTTCTTT. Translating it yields CASSSAGQGRMNTEAFF.

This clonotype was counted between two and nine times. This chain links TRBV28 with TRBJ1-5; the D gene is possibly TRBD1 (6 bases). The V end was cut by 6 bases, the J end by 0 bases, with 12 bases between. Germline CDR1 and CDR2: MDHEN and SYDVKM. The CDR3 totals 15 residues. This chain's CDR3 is CASRVQGYSNQPQHF. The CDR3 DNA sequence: TGTGCCAGCAGGGTACAGGGCTATAGCAATCAGCCCCAGCATTTT.

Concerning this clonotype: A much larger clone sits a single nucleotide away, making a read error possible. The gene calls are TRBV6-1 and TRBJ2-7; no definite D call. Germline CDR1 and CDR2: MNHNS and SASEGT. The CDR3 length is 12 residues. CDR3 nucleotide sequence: TGTGCCAGTCAGGAGAGCTCCTACAAGCAGTACTTC. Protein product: CASQESSYKQYF.

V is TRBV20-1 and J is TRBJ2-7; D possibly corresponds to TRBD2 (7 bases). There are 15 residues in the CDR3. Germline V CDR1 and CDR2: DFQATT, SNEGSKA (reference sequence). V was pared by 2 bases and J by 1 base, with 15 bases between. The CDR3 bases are TGCAGTGCTAGACCTAACAGGGAGGGATCCTACGAGCAGTACTTC. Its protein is CSARPNREGSYEQYF.

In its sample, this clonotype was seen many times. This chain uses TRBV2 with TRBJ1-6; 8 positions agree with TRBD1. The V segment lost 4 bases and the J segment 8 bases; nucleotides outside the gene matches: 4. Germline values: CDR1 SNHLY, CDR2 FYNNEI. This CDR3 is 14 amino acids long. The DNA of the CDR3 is TGTGCCAGCAGTGCGACAGGGGAGTATTCACCCCTCCACTTT. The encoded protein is CASSATGEYSPLHF.

CDR3 bases: TGTGCCAGCAGCCAATTTGGGTCCACTGAAGCTTTCTTT. Translated: CASSQFGSTEAFF. The chain links TRBV3-1 to TRBJ1-1; no firm D call. CDR3 size: 13 residues. The V and J ends lost 2 bases and 4 bases respectively, with 8 bases between them. Germline V gives CDR1 LGHDT, CDR2 YNNKEL (reference sequence).

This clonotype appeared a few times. CDR3 sequence: CSVEDPGVNTEAFF. Written as DNA, the CDR3 is TGCAGCGTTGAAGATCCGGGGGTGAACACTGAAGCTTTCTTT. J is TRBJ1-1 and V is TRBV29-1; tentative D call: TRBD1 (5 bases). The V gene's germline CDR1 is SQVTM and CDR2 ANQGSEA. The germline V and J ends were trimmed by 0 bases and 0 bases, with 8 bases remaining between them. There are 14 residues in the CDR3.

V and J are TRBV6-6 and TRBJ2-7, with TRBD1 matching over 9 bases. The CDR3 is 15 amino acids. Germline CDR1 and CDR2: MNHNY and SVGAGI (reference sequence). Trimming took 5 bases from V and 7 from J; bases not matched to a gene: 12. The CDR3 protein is CASSPRGQGSEEQYF. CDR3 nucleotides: TGTGCCAGCAGTCCACGCGGACAGGGGAGTGAGGAGCAGTACTTC.

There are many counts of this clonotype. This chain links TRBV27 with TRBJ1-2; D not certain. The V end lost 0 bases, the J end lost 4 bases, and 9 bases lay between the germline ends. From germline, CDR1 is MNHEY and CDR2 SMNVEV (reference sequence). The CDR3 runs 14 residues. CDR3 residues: CASSLSANSYGYTF. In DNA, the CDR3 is TGTGCCAGCAGTTTATCCGCAAATAGCTATGGCTACACCTTC.

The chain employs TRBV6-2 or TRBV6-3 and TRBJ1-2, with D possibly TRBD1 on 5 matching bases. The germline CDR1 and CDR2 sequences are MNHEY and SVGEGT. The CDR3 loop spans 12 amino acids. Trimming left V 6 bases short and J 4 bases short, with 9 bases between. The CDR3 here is CASRRGFYGYTF. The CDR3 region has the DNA TGTGCCAGCAGGAGGGGTTTCTATGGCTACACCTTC.

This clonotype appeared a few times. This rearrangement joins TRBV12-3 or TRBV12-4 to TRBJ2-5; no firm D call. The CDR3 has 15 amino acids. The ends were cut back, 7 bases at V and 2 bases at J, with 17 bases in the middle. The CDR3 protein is CASTGPGLRQETQYF. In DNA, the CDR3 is TGTGCCAGCACGGGCCCCGGATTGAGGCAAGAGACCCAGTACTTC.

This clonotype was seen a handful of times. The CDR3 loop is CASSPGFEPSTDTQYF. In nucleotides, the CDR3 is TGTGCCAGCAGCCCCGGATTCGAGCCTAGCACAGATACGCAGTATTTT. The chain combines TRBV6-2 or TRBV6-3 with TRBJ2-3; no firm D call. Germline assignment: CDR1 MNHEY and CDR2 SVGEGT. The CDR3 extends over 16 amino acids. V was shortened by 6 bases and J by 0 bases, with 16 bases between the two germline ends.

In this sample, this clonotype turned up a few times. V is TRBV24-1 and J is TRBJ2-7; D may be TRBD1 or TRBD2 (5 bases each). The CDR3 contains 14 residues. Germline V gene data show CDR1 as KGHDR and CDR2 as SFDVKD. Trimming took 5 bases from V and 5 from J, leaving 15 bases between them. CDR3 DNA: TGTGCCACCAGTGGAAAAGGGACGGCGAACGAGCAGTACTTC. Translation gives CATSGKGTANEQYF.

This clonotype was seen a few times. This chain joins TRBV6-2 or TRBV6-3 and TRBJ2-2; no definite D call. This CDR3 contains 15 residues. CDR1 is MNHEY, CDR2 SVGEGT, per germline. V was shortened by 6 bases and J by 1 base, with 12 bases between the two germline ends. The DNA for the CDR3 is TGTGCCAGCAGATCCGGACCCCGGAACACCGGGGAGCTGTTTTTT. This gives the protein CASRSGPRNTGELFF.